Listed here are 14 T cell receptor beta chains from one sample, sequenced in a study of shared clonotypes between healthy human individuals. Sequencing was performed with immunoSEQ multiplex PCR; in TCRdb, only in-frame clones are kept and a portion is missing. The data show approximately 1.5 million clones, with around 98.5% seen just once and 0.36% held by the top ten. Sequencing was done on a sample of naive CD4+ T cells sorted from blood. Subset in this sample: CD45RA+ positively selected. Receptors originate from a man in his thirties or forties in good health.

The chain combines TRBV5-1 with TRBJ2-7; either TRBD1 or TRBD2 may supply D (5 bases each). The CDR3 is 16 residues long. Trimming shortened V by 0 bases and J by 2 bases, and 15 bases separated the two germline ends. CDR1 is SGHRS, CDR2 YFSETQ, per germline. For the CDR3, the DNA is TGCGCCAGCAGCTTGGCCGGGGCTCCAGGTCCCTACGAGCAGTACTTC. Translation: CASSLAGAPGPYEQYF.

This chain links TRBV10-1 with TRBJ2-7; 9 bases agree with TRBD2. V lost 4 bases, J lost 4 bases, and 5 bases stayed unmatched. Germline CDR1 WNHNN, CDR2 SYGVQD (reference sequence). CDR3 length equals 14 residues. The CDR3, as DNA: TGCGCCAGCAGTGGTGGGACTAGCTTATACGAGCAGTACTTC. It encodes CASSGGTSLYEQYF.

This chain uses TRBV6-1 with TRBJ2-7; D is tentatively TRBD1 or TRBD2 (5 bases each). V was trimmed by 2 bases and J by 0 bases, leaving 11 bases between them. The CDR3 has 15 amino acids. Germline-derived CDR1 and CDR2 are MNHNS and SASEGT. Here the CDR3 reads CASSERTTSSYEQYF. The CDR3 DNA reads TGTGCCAGCAGTGAACGGACAACTAGCTCCTACGAGCAGTACTTC.

This clone was counted once. V gene TRBV10-3 combines with J gene TRBJ1-3; no firm D call. The V gene lost 3 bases and the J gene lost 4 bases, with 1 base spanning the gap. Germline V gene sequence: CDR1 ENHRY, CDR2 SYGVKD. This CDR3 is 11 amino acids long. The CDR3 DNA is TGTGCCATCAGTGAAGGAAACACCATATATTTT. The encoded protein is CAISEGNTIYF.

CDR3 amino acids: CASSLVGDRGTDTQYF. Written as DNA, the CDR3 is TGTGCCAGCAGCTTAGTTGGGGACAGGGGTACAGATACGCAGTATTTT. V and J are TRBV7-2 and TRBJ2-3; 10 bases align to TRBD1. Trimming removed 1 base from V and 3 bases from J; junction bases left unmatched: 4. This CDR3 is built from 16 residues. Per germline, CDR1 SGHTA and CDR2 FQGNSA.

The CDR3 DNA reads TGTGCCTGGAGGGCAGGCGGAGCTGGAAACACCATATATTTT. Protein: CAWRAGGAGNTIYF. This chain links TRBV30 with TRBJ1-3; D uncertain. The CDR3 spans 14 residues. V lost 3 bases and J 2 bases, leaving 11 bases between the germline ends. Germline V gene lookup returns CDR1 GTSNPN and CDR2 SVGIG (reference sequence).

The V call is TRBV28, the J call TRBJ1-1; 9 positions match TRBD1. The CDR3 has 16 amino acids. After removal of 7 bases from V and 7 bases from J, the junction contained 16 bases not matched to a gene. Germline V lookup: CDR1 MDHEN, CDR2 SYDVKM. The CDR3 bases are TGTGCCAGCACTCCTTCGGGGACAGGGAATTTCGGTGAAGCTTTCTTT. It codes for CASTPSGTGNFGEAFF.

J is TRBJ2-2 and V is TRBV5-1; TRBD2 is a possible D gene (5 bases). The CDR3 spans 16 residues. Germline V lookup: CDR1 SGHRS, CDR2 YFSETQ. V was cut by 1 base and J by 0 bases, with 10 bases left in between. The CDR3 region has the DNA TGCGCCAGCAGCTTGACCGGGAAATCGAACACCGGGGAGCTGTTTTTT. Translated, it gives CASSLTGKSNTGELFF.

V usage is TRBV28 and J usage is TRBJ2-3, with TRBD2 as a possible D gene (5 bases). Germline V gene data show CDR1 as MDHEN and CDR2 as SYDVKM. The germline V and J ends were trimmed by 8 bases and 0 bases, with 15 bases remaining between them. The CDR3 is made up of 15 amino acids. The CDR3 spells CASGIGGSSTDTQYF. The CDR3 nucleotides read TGTGCCAGCGGCATCGGCGGGTCTAGCACAGATACGCAGTATTTT.

On this clone: Other DNA sequences within the sample encode an identical CDR3. The chain combines TRBV10-3 with TRBJ1-4; maybe TRBD1 (6 bases). Germline CDR1 ENHRY, CDR2 SYGVKD. This CDR3 has 15 amino acids. The ends were cut back, 0 bases at V and 3 bases at J, with 8 bases in the middle. The CDR3 spells CAISESPGANEKLFF. In DNA, the CDR3 is TGTGCCATCAGTGAGTCTCCAGGGGCTAATGAAAAACTGTTTTTT.

This clone came up once. This chain links TRBV29-1 with TRBJ1-1; 7 positions match TRBD1. V lost 4 bases, J lost 3 bases, and 8 bases stayed unmatched. This CDR3 spans 14 amino acids. Per the germline V gene, CDR1 is SQVTM and CDR2 is ANQGSEA. CDR3 sequence reads: CSVAPGGWDTEAFF. CDR3 sequence (DNA): TGCAGCGTTGCCCCAGGGGGTTGGGACACTGAAGCTTTCTTT.

The chain employs TRBV30 and TRBJ2-7; a weak D match, TRBD2 (7 bases). This CDR3 comprises 18 residues. Trimming took off 2 bases at V and 1 base at J, with 24 bases between the two ends. From germline, CDR1 is GTSNPN and CDR2 SVGIG (reference sequence). The CDR3 bases are TGTGCCTGGAGTCCCCGCCGGGGGGCAGGGGTTGGATCCTACGAGCAGTACTTC. This codes for CAWSPRRGAGVGSYEQYF.

This clone was counted once. The chain combines TRBV11-3 with TRBJ2-7, with 14 bases that match TRBD2. The germline gives CDR1 SGHNT, CDR2 YENEEA. Trimming took 4 bases from V and 6 from J; bases not matched to a gene: 2. The CDR3 is made up of 14 amino acids. CDR3 DNA sequence: TGTGCCAGCAGCTCGACTAGCGGGAGGGCCGAGCAGTACTTC. It codes for CASSSTSGRAEQYF.

This sequence joins TRBV25-1 and TRBJ1-4; D is perhaps TRBD1 (5 bases). The V gene lost 6 bases and the J gene lost 10 bases, with 18 bases spanning the gap. The CDR3 length is 14 residues. CDR1 MGHDK and CDR2 SYGVNS come from the germline V gene. The CDR3 sequence is CASSRGGGFGKLFF. CDR3 sequence (DNA): TGTGCCAGCAGCCGCGGGGGGGGTTTTGGAAAACTGTTTTTT.